This is a list of T cell receptor beta chains from one sample in a study of response to subunit inactivated influenza vaccine. TCRdb re-analysed the RT-PCR reads in MiXCR, keeping a single row per CDR3 protein. The sample consists of about 540,000 distinct CDR3 sequences, roughly a quarter of them appearing once. These data were also reused for a study on T cells expressing NK-cell markers.

Source: CD4+ T cells sorted from PBMCs, taken 11 to 12 days after vaccination. Receptors originate from a man aged 50 or older who received an inactivated influenza vaccine. Each CDR3 is given without its conserved first and last residue. Clone size appears in some rows only: once, few, many, or a class for an expanded clone.

>TRBV25-1|.|TRBJ2-1
ASRRAGDNNEQF
>TRBV20-1|.|TRBJ1-3
SARMQTGGNTIY
>TRBV10-3|few|TRBJ2-1
AITGTSGGDEQF
>TRBV7-2|many|TRBJ2-5
ASSLERQTQY
>TRBV5-1|many|TRBJ2-5
ASSLAGTGETQY
>TRBV29-1|few|TRBJ1-1
SVEAGTRTEAF
>TRBV18|.|TRBJ2-7
ASSPQNRFYEQY
>TRBV24-1|few|TRBJ2-2
ATSPLGTGELF
>TRBV20-1|few|TRBJ2-2
SARRGSGRPGELF
>TRBV5-5|.|TRBJ2-7
ASSWPLIGQVPYEQY
>TRBV20-1|.|TRBJ2-1
SASLGGVYNEQF
>TRBV30|.|TRBJ2-5
AWSVTGLQETQY
>TRBV19|few|TRBJ2-7
ASSPGRLAYEQY
>TRBV7-2|.|TRBJ2-2
ASSKFGRNTGELF
>TRBV19|few|TRBJ2-5
ASSMGQGVETQY
>TRBV6-2/TRBV6-3|few|TRBJ2-7
ASSRIYEQY
>TRBV7-2|few|TRBJ2-7
ASSLISVGGEQY
>TRBV7-4|.|TRBJ2-4
ASSPRYPSAAKNIQY
>TRBV3-1|few|TRBJ1-1
ASSQEMVSGNEAF
>TRBV5-6|.|TRBJ2-7
ASSLIYGTNEQY
>TRBV7-8|many|TRBJ2-7
ASSPTRLADNYEQY
>TRBV4-1|.|TRBJ1-5
ASSQDSSSNQPQH
>TRBV10-3|.|TRBJ2-7
AISARDRGPVEQY
>TRBV6-6|few|TRBJ1-2
ASRDPGSGGYT
>TRBV5-1|.|TRBJ1-4
ASSLTSATNEKLF
>TRBV7-2|.|TRBJ1-5
ASSLMRGAPNQPQH
>TRBV5-4|.|TRBJ2-5
ASSFARTGETQY
>TRBV20-1|few|TRBJ2-7
SATRLAGVYEQY
>TRBV4-1|.|TRBJ2-5
ASSPRSFKRERRETQY
>TRBV4-3|few|TRBJ2-4
ASSQEGQGPLNIQY
>TRBV6-2/TRBV6-3|few|TRBJ1-4
ASTLHRGSTNEKLF
>TRBV28|few|TRBJ2-2
ASSGLLEWTGELF
>TRBV25-1|many|TRBJ1-1
ASSEQGGTTEAF
>TRBV10-3|many|TRBJ1-2
AISTTGFYGYT
>TRBV12-3/TRBV12-4|few|TRBJ2-5
ASSSTVQETQY
>TRBV5-6|few|TRBJ1-5
ASSWGQGNNQPQH
>TRBV5-1|few|TRBJ2-7
ASSLDRIYEQY
>TRBV12-3/TRBV12-4|few|TRBJ2-3
ASSLAGAGVVTQY
>TRBV7-9|.|TRBJ1-1
ASSWVETEAF
>TRBV5-1|few|TRBJ1-4
ASSLGQGANKLF
>TRBV29-1|few|TRBJ2-7
SVVTDPSYEQY
>TRBV10-3|.|TRBJ2-7
AISEDRAEQY
>TRBV7-9|.|TRBJ2-7
ASSLAGEPEQY
>TRBV2|.|TRBJ2-7
ASSEFGTGADQRY
>TRBV11-3|.|TRBJ2-1
ASSLGGQWEDEQF
>TRBV7-9|.|TRBJ2-2
ASSSSGTRTGELF
>TRBV5-1|once|TRBJ2-3
ASSTDRVVTDTQY
>TRBV6-2/TRBV6-3|.|TRBJ2-5
ATRKLSETQY